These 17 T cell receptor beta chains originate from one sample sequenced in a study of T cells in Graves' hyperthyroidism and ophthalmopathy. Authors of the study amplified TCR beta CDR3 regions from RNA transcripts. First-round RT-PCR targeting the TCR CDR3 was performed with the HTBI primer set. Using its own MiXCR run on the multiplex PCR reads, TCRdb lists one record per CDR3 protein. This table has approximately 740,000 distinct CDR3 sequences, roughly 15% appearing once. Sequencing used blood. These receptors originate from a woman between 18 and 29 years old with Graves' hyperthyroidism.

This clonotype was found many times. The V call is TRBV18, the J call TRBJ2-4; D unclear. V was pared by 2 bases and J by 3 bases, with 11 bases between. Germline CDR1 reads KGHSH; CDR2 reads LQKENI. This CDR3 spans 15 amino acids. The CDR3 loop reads CASSPGALGKNIQYF. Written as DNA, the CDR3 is TGTGCCAGCTCACCAGGAGCTCTCGGCAAAAACATTCAGTACTTC. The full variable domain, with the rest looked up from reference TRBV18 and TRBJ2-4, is NAGVMQNPRHLVRRRGQEARLRCSPMKGHSHVYWYRQLPEEGLKFMVYLQKENIIDESGMPKERFSAEFPKEGPSILRIQQVVRGDSAAYFCASSPGALGKNIQYFGAGTRLSVL.

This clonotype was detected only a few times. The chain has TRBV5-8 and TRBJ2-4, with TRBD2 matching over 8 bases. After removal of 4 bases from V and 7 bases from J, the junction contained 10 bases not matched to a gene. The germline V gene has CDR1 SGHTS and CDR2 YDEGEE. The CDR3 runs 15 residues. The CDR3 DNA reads TGTGCCAGCAGCCTCCTCGGGAGGGAGGGGAACATTCAGTACTTC. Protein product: CASSLLGREGNIQYF.

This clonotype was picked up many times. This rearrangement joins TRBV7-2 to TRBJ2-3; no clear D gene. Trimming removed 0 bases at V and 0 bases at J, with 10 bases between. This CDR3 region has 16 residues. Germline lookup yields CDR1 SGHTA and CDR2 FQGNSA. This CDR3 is CASSLAITSSTDTQYF. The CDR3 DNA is TGTGCCAGCAGCTTAGCTATAACTTCCAGCACAGATACGCAGTATTTT.

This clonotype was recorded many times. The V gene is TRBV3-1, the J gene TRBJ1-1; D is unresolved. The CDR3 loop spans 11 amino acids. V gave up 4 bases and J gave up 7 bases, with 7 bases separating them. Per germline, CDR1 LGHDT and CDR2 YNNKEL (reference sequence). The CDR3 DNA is TGTGCCAGCAGCCTAAGCGGTGAAGCTTTCTTT. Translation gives CASSLSGEAFF. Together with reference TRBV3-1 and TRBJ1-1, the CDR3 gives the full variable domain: DTAVSQTPKYLVTQMGNDKSIKCEQNLGHDTMYWYKQDSKKFLKIMFSYNNKELIINETVPNRFSPKSPDKAHLNLHINSLELGDSAVYFCASSLSGEAFFGQGTRLTVV.

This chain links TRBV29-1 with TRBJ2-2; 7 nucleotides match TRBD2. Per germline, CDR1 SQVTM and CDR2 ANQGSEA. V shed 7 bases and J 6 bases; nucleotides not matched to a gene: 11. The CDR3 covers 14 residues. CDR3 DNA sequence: TGCAGCGCGATTCGGGCGGGAGCGGCCGGGGAGCTGTTTTTT. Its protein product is CSAIRAGAAGELFF.

The chain's CDR3 is CAWTRGHSGNTIYF. In DNA, the CDR3 is TGTGCCTGGACTAGGGGACACTCTGGAAACACCATATATTTT. The genes are TRBV30 and TRBJ1-3, with D perhaps TRBD1 (6 bases). Looked up from germline, CDR1 is GTSNPN and CDR2 is SVGIG (reference sequence). The ends were cut back, 4 bases at V and 0 bases at J, with 10 bases in the middle. The CDR3 is made up of 14 amino acids. The full variable domain, its missing parts supplied by reference TRBV30 and TRBJ1-3, is SQTIHQWPATLVQPVGSPLSLECTVEGTSNPNLYWYRQAAGRGLQLLFYSVGIGQISSEVPQNLSASRPQDRQFILSSKKLLLSDSGFYLCAWTRGHSGNTIYFGEGSWLTVV.

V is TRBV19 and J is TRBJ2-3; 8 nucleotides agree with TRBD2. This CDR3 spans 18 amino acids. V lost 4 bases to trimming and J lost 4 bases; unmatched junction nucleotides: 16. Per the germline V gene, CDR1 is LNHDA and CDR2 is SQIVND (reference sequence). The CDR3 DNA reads TGTGCCAGTAGTACCGACTACACACTAGCGGTAGAGTCAGATACGCAGTATTTT. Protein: CASSTDYTLAVESDTQYF.

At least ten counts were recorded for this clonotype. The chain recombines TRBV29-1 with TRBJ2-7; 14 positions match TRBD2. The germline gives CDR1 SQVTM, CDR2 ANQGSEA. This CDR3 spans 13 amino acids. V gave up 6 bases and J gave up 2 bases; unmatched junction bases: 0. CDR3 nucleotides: TGCAGCGTGGGACTAGCGGGAGCCTACGAGCAGTACTTC. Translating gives CSVGLAGAYEQYF.

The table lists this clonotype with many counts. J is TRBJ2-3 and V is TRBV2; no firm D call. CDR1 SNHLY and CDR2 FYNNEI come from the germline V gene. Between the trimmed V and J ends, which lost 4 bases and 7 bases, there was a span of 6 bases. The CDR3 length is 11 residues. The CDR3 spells CASSVGYTQYF. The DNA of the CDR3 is TGTGCCAGCAGTGTTGGATATACGCAGTATTTT.

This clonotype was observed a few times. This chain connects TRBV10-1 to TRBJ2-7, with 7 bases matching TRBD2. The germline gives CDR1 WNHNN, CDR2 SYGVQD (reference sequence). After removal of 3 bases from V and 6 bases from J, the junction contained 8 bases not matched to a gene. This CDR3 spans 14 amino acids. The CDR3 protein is CASSEKAGPAEQYF. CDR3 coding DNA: TGCGCCAGCAGTGAAAAAGCGGGGCCCGCCGAGCAGTACTTC.

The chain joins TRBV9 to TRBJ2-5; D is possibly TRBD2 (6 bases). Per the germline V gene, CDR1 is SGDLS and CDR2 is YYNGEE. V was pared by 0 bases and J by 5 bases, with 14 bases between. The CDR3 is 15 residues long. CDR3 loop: CASSVVAAVGETQYF. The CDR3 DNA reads TGTGCCAGCAGCGTAGTAGCGGCGGTTGGGGAGACCCAGTACTTC.

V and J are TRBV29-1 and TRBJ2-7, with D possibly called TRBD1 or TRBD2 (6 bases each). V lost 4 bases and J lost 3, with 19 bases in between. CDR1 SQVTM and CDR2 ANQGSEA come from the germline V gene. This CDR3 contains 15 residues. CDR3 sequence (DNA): TGCAGCGTTGGAGTCGAAGCTCGGGGGCGCTACGAGCAGTACTTC. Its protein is CSVGVEARGRYEQYF.

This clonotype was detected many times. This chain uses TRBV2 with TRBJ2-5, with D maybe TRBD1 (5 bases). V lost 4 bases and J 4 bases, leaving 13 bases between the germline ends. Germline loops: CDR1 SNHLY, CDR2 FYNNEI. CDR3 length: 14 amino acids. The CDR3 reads CASSGQGPTETQYF. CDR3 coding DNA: TGTGCCAGCAGTGGGCAGGGCCCCACAGAGACCCAGTACTTC.

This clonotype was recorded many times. CDR3 nucleotides: TGCAGTGCTAGAGATCAAACCACAGCGAACACTGAAGCTTTCTTT. Its translation is CSARDQTTANTEAFF. V and J are TRBV20-1 and TRBJ1-1, with D uncertain. The germline V gene encodes CDR1 DFQATT and CDR2 SNEGSKA (reference sequence). The CDR3 extends over 15 amino acids. Trimming took 0 bases from V and 1 from J, leaving 12 bases between them.

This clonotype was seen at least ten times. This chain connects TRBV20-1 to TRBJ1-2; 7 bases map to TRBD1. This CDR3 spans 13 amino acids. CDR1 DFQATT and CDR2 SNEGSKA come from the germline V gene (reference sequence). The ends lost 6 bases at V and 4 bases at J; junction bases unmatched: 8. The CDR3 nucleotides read TGCAGTGCCGGGCAGGGGGGGAGCTATGGCTACACCTTC. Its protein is CSAGQGGSYGYTF.

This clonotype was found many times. The CDR3 nucleotides read TGTGCCAGCAACCTACAGGGAAATCAGCCCCAGCATTTT. Its translation is CASNLQGNQPQHF. The chain joins TRBV2 to TRBJ1-5, with a possible D match to TRBD1 (6 bases). The CDR3 contains 13 residues. Germline CDR1 reads SNHLY; CDR2 reads FYNNEI. The V and J ends lost 7 bases and 4 bases respectively, with 11 bases between them.

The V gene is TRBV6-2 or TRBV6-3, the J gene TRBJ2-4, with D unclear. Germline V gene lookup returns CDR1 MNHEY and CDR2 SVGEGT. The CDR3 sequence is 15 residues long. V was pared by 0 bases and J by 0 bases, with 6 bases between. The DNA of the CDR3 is TGTGCCAGCAGTTACTCGGTGGGAGCCAAAAACATTCAGTACTTC. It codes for CASSYSVGAKNIQYF.